This T cell receptor beta chain derives from a study of T cell responses to AZD1222 COVID-19 vaccine. Here immunoSEQ multiplex PCR was the method, and the copy in TCRdb shows in-frame clones only, minus some. The data contain 150,000 to 200,000 clones, 85% to 90% of them singletons. With 0 bases clipped from V and 2 bases from J, the junction kept 7 bases outside the gene matches. The germline gives CDR1 SGHRS, CDR2 YFSETQ. The CDR3 is 16 residues long. The sequencing here drew on peripheral blood, taken on day 0 of AZD1222 vaccination. This TCR was recovered from an adult in good health. This chain joins TRBV5-1 and TRBJ2-7, with 8 bases identical to TRBD2. CDR3 in amino acids: CASSLGPSGGAYEQYV. CDR3 sequence (DNA): TGCGCCAGCAGCTTGGGGCCCAGCGGGGGCGCCTACGAGCAGTACGTC.